A single sample gave rise to the 24 T cell receptor beta chains below, sequenced in a study of CD4 T cells in relation to SARS-CoV-2 and coronaviruses. The data were produced by immunoSEQ multiplex PCR, yet TCRdb's version contains in-frame clones alone and is incomplete. The profile covers 55,000 to 70,000 clones, with 85% to 95% appearing a single time and under 0.3% taken by the ten largest. Before the COVID-19 pandemic, during about 2010-2019, CD4+ T cells were taken from unexposed donors. Sequenced material: naive CD4+ T cells from PBMCs. Subset here: naive CD4+ T cells isolated by negative enrichment. These receptors came from a human donor in good health.

The chain combines TRBV13 with TRBJ1-5; D remains unclear. Trimming pared 5 bases from V and 4 bases from J, leaving 6 bases between. This CDR3 is built from 12 residues. CDR1 is PRHDT, CDR2 FYEKMQ, per germline (reference sequence). In DNA form, the CDR3 reads TGTGCCAGCAGCGGGGTGAATCAGCCCCAGCATTTT. Translated, it gives CASSGVNQPQHF.

The CDR3 sequence: CASSLLPPGTGELFF. Written as DNA, the CDR3 is TGCGCCAGCAGCTTACTCCCTCCAGGGACCGGGGAGCTGTTTTTT. The chain joins TRBV5-1 to TRBJ2-2, with D perhaps matching TRBD1 (5 bases). This CDR3 has 15 amino acids. Between the trimmed V and J ends, which lost 2 bases and 5 bases, there was a span of 13 bases. Germline V gives CDR1 SGHRS, CDR2 YFSETQ. Full variable domain (remainder filled in from reference TRBV5-1 and TRBJ2-2): KAGVTQTPRYLIKTRGQQVTLSCSPISGHRSVSWYQQTPGQGLQFLFEYFSETQRNKGNFPGRFSGRQFSNSRSEMNVSTLELGDSALYLCASSLLPPGTGELFFGEGSRLTVL.

The chain has TRBV3-1 (or the pseudogene TRBV3-2) and TRBJ2-1; D ambiguous. V lost 0 bases to trimming and J lost 5 bases, with 11 bases between them. The CDR3 runs 15 residues. Germline values: CDR1 LGHDT, CDR2 YNNKEL (reference sequence). Here the CDR3 DNA reads TGTGCCAGCAGCCAAGATTTGGGTCCCAACAATGAGCAGTTCTTC. Its protein is CASSQDLGPNNEQFF.

In nucleotides, the CDR3 is TGTGCCAGCAGCTTGGCAGGGGCTGGAAACACCATATATTTT. Its protein is CASSLAGAGNTIYF. The V call is TRBV5-4, the J call TRBJ1-3, with TRBD1 as a possible D gene (6 bases). V lost 0 bases and J 2 bases, leaving 6 bases between the germline ends. Germline V lookup: CDR1 SGHNT, CDR2 YYREEE (reference sequence). The CDR3 contains 14 residues.

The chain recombines TRBV2 with TRBJ1-6; no clear D gene. This CDR3 is built from 14 residues. Trimming shortened V by 8 bases and J by 0 bases, and 8 bases separated the two germline ends. Germline CDR1 SNHLY, CDR2 FYNNEI. This chain's CDR3 is CASPESSYNSPLHF. In DNA form, the CDR3 reads TGTGCCAGCCCAGAGAGCTCCTATAATTCACCCCTCCACTTT.

The chain is built from TRBV9 and TRBJ1-3; D is perhaps TRBD1 (5 bases). The V gene lost 0 bases and the J gene lost 0 bases, with 7 bases spanning the gap. CDR1 SGDLS and CDR2 YYNGEE come from the germline V gene. The CDR3 is made up of 15 amino acids. CDR3 protein: CASSVDGTSGNTIYF. The DNA for the CDR3 is TGTGCCAGCAGCGTAGATGGGACCTCTGGAAACACCATATATTTT.

V and J are TRBV27 and TRBJ2-7; 12 positions agree with TRBD2. There are 16 residues in the CDR3. Germline lookup yields CDR1 MNHEY and CDR2 SMNVEV (reference sequence). Losses at the gene ends were 6 bases for V and 0 bases for J; bases not matched to a gene: 6. The CDR3 DNA reads as TGTGCCAGCAGGAGACTAGCGGGAGTGTACTCCTACGAGCAGTACTTC. Translating gives CASRRLAGVYSYEQYF.

This clone was counted a single time. The chain is built from TRBV6-5 and TRBJ1-1, with D possibly matching TRBD1 (6 bases). The CDR3 sequence is 15 residues long. With 7 bases removed from V and 0 bases from J, the gap between germline ends came to 15 bases. Per the germline V gene, CDR1 is MNHEY and CDR2 is SVGAGI. CDR3 DNA: TGTGCCAGCACCACCCTTGGACAGTTGAACACTGAAGCTTTCTTT. Protein: CASTTLGQLNTEAFF.

The rearrangement joins TRBV2 to TRBJ2-5; D is unclear. Trimming pared 3 bases from V and 5 bases from J, leaving 10 bases between. CDR1 is SNHLY and CDR2 is FYNNEI in the germline V gene. The CDR3 runs to 13 residues. CDR3 sequence (DNA): TGTGCCAGCAGTGACAGTTCCAAGGAGACCCAGTACTTC. Amino acids: CASSDSSKETQYF.

J is TRBJ2-5 and V is TRBV21-1; TRBD2, the table's D call, lacks a check against the DNA. TRBV21-1 represents a pseudogene. This CDR3 contains 15 residues. CDR3 sequence (DNA): TGTGCCAGCAGCACACTAGCGGGAGGGTGGGAGACCCAGTACTTC. As protein: CASSTLAGGWETQYF.

The chain joins TRBV30 to TRBJ1-1, with no clear D. Germline V gene lookup returns CDR1 GTSNPN and CDR2 SVGIG (reference sequence). V shed 3 bases and J shed 4 bases, with 18 bases lying between them. The length of the CDR3 is 15 residues. The CDR3 nucleotides read TGTGCCTGGAGACCCTGGGCGGGCGATCTCACTGAAGCTTTCTTT. Translating it yields CAWRPWAGDLTEAFF. Using reference TRBV30 and TRBJ1-1 for the parts outside the CDR3, the full variable domain is SQTIHQWPATLVQPVGSPLSLECTVEGTSNPNLYWYRQAAGRGLQLLFYSVGIGQISSEVPQNLSASRPQDRQFILSSKKLLLSDSGFYLCAWRPWAGDLTEAFFGQGTRLTVV.

The chain combines TRBV28 with TRBJ2-7; D could derive from TRBD1 or TRBD2 (5 bases each). CDR1 and CDR2 (germline): MDHEN, SYDVKM. Trimming stripped 5 bases from V and 0 bases from J, with 17 bases between. The CDR3 totals 16 residues. This CDR3 is CASSHRNPGSSYEQYF. Written as DNA, the CDR3 is TGTGCCAGCAGTCACCGGAATCCAGGGAGCTCCTACGAGCAGTACTTC. Looking up the rest from reference TRBV28 and TRBJ2-7 gives the full variable domain: DVKVTQSSRYLVKRTGEKVFLECVQDMDHENMFWYRQDPGLGLRLIYFSYDVKMKEKGDIPEGYSVSREKKERFSLILESASTNQTSMYLCASSHRNPGSSYEQYFGPGTRLTVT.

The chain carries TRBV7-2 and TRBJ1-3; the D is unclear. The CDR3 contains 15 residues. Germline assignment: CDR1 SGHTA and CDR2 FQGNSA. V was cut by 1 base and J by 5 bases, with 12 bases left in between. The CDR3 nucleotides are TGTGCCAGCAGCTTAGTGTGGGGATCGAGAAACACCATATATTTT. Translation: CASSLVWGSRNTIYF.

J is TRBJ1-2 and V is TRBV5-1, with a tentative D call TRBD1 (5 bases). The CDR3 length is 13 residues. Germline V gene lookup returns CDR1 SGHRS and CDR2 YFSETQ. V lost 0 bases, J lost 6 bases, and 9 bases lay in between. CDR3 nucleotide sequence: TGCGCCAGCAGCTTGGCAGGGTCGGATGGCTACACCTTC. As protein: CASSLAGSDGYTF. The variable domain in full, with the rest retrieved from reference TRBV5-1 and TRBJ1-2, is KAGVTQTPRYLIKTRGQQVTLSCSPISGHRSVSWYQQTPGQGLQFLFEYFSETQRNKGNFPGRFSGRQFSNSRSEMNVSTLELGDSALYLCASSLAGSDGYTFGSGTRLTVV.

With regard to this clone: At one end, the junction sequence differs from germline, possibly due to a read error. V is TRBV11-2 and J is TRBJ2-4, with D perhaps matching TRBD1 or TRBD2 (5 bases each). The CDR3 sequence is 14 residues long. Germline V gene data show CDR1 as SGHAT and CDR2 as FQNNGV. The CDR3 sequence is CASSPHLGTQWGNF. The CDR3 DNA follows: TGTGCCAGCAGCCCCCATCTGGGGACCCAATGGGGGAACTTC.

The chain employs TRBV28 and TRBJ2-4, with 8 positions matching TRBD2. Trimming cost V 3 bases and J 8 bases; bases outside gene matches: 6. This CDR3 has 14 amino acids. The germline CDR1 and CDR2 sequences are MDHEN and SYDVKM. CDR3 in DNA: TGTGCCAGCAGTTTGGCCGGGAGGGGGTACATTCAGTACTTC. Translating gives CASSLAGRGYIQYF.

This chain joins TRBV7-9 and TRBJ2-3, with 14 bases lining up with TRBD2. CDR1 SEHNR and CDR2 FQNEAQ come from the germline V gene (reference sequence). The CDR3 contains 17 residues. Trimming cost V 5 bases and J 5 bases; bases outside gene matches: 9. CDR3 in amino acids: CASSSSGLAGVIDTQYF. CDR3 bases: TGTGCCAGCAGCAGCTCGGGACTAGCGGGAGTTATAGATACGCAGTATTTT.

V is TRBV4-2 and J is TRBJ2-5; D call uncertain. V was pared by 0 bases and J by 7 bases, with 18 bases between. The CDR3 is 16 amino acids. Germline assignment: CDR1 LGHNA and CDR2 YNFKEQ. The CDR3 nucleotides are TGTGCCAGCAGCCAAGATGGAATAATAGAGGAAGGGACCCAGTACTTC. Amino acid sequence: CASSQDGIIEEGTQYF.

In its sample, this clone was seen once. V is TRBV5-6 and J is TRBJ1-2, with a tentative D call TRBD1 (5 bases). There are 12 residues in the CDR3. V was clipped by 4 bases and J by 4 bases, with 8 bases between them. Germline CDR1 reads SGHDT; CDR2 reads YYEEEE. The CDR3 DNA follows: TGTGCCAGCAGCCCTGGGGGCTATGGCTACACCTTC. It codes for CASSPGGYGYTF.

V usage is TRBV11-2 and J usage is TRBJ2-3; 12 positions agree with TRBD2. J was trimmed by 1 base and V by 5 bases; bases with no gene match: 7. This CDR3 is 17 amino acids long. CDR1 and CDR2 from the germline V gene are SGHAT and FQNNGV. CDR3 sequence reads: CASSPRTSGDGTDTQYF. In DNA form, the CDR3 reads TGTGCCAGCAGCCCTCGGACTAGCGGGGATGGCACAGATACGCAGTATTTT.

The chain has TRBV2 and TRBJ2-1; weak D call: TRBD2 (6 bases). The V gene's germline CDR1 is SNHLY and CDR2 FYNNEI. The CDR3 runs 11 residues. Trimming took 1 base from V and 15 from J, leaving 10 bases between them. In nucleotides, the CDR3 is TGTGCCAGCAGTGAAGGGGACTCTTCGTTCTTC. Encoded protein: CASSEGDSSFF.

The rearrangement joins TRBV7-3 to TRBJ2-5, with TRBD1 as a possible D gene (6 bases). Trimming removed 5 bases at V and 1 base at J, with 11 bases between. CDR3 length: 14 amino acids. CDR1 SGHTA and CDR2 FQGTGA come from the germline V gene. Written as DNA, the CDR3 is TGTGCCAGCAGCCCCACAGGGCTCCAAGAGACCCAGTACTTC. It encodes CASSPTGLQETQYF.

The chain is built from TRBV10-3 and TRBJ2-2; 7 positions agree with TRBD2. This CDR3 has 17 amino acids. Germline lookup yields CDR1 ENHRY and CDR2 SYGVKD. V shed 11 bases and J 5 bases; nucleotides not matched to a gene: 20. The CDR3 nucleotides are TGTGCCGTCTCAACGGGCCCTCGGGACTACCGGACCGGGGAGCTGTTTTTT. Translation: CAVSTGPRDYRTGELFF.

Remarks on this clone: One junction end does not reproduce the germline sequence, and a read error may be involved. The chain is built from TRBV20-1 and TRBJ1-1, with D unclear. This CDR3 has 11 amino acids. Germline CDR1 reads DFQATT; CDR2 reads SNEGSKA (reference sequence). The DNA for the CDR3 is TGCAGTGCTAGGAGAAGCGGCCACTCAACTTTT. It is translated as CSARRSGHSTF.